The 8 T cell receptor beta chains presented below share a single source sample, sequenced in a study of blood T cells in healthy people across ages. Next came a second PCR, run for about 7 to 12 cycles, which used a sample-barcoded 5' primer along with a J-beta primer mix. In TCRdb, the 5' RACE reads were re-called with MiXCR into one record per CDR3 protein. The data show nearly 1 million distinct CDR3 sequences, roughly half seen once. The material sequenced was blood. All receptors derive from a woman in her sixties or seventies in good health.

This clonotype appeared a few times. V gene TRBV27 combines with J gene TRBJ2-4; D is perhaps TRBD1 (6 bases). The CDR3 is 16 amino acids. Trimming left V 6 bases short and J 2 bases short, with 17 bases between. CDR1 and CDR2 from the germline V gene are MNHEY and SMNVEV (reference sequence). CDR3 DNA: TGTGCCAGCAGACCACCCCCGACAGGTCCCAAAAACATTCAGTACTTC. Translating gives CASRPPPTGPKNIQYF.

This clonotype was seen a handful of times. This chain joins TRBV7-2 and TRBJ2-1, with D unclear. Trimming took off 1 base at V and 4 bases at J, with 8 bases between the two ends. The CDR3 length is 14 residues. Germline V CDR1 and CDR2: SGHTA, FQGNSA. As DNA, the CDR3 is TGTGCCAGCAGCTTAGGTCGTCAGTACAATGAGCAGTTCTTC. Protein sequence: CASSLGRQYNEQFF.

Only a few counts were recorded for this clonotype. The rearrangement joins TRBV12-3 or TRBV12-4 to TRBJ1-1; the match to TRBD1 covers 7 bases. The V gene end was trimmed by 5 bases and the J gene end by 0 bases; junction bases not matched to a gene: 3. The CDR3 runs to 14 residues. CDR3 DNA: TGTGCCAGCAGTCACAGGGGCCTGAACACTGAAGCTTTCTTT. Protein product: CASSHRGLNTEAFF.

The chain carries TRBV3-1 and TRBJ2-1; D is perhaps TRBD1 (6 bases). This CDR3 is built from 13 residues. V was trimmed by 4 bases and J by 7 bases, leaving 11 bases between them. Looked up from germline, CDR1 is LGHDT and CDR2 is YNNKEL (reference sequence). Here the CDR3 DNA reads TGTGCCAGCAGCCGGGGGCTGAAAAATGAGCAGTTCTTC. Translation gives CASSRGLKNEQFF.

The V gene is TRBV6-5, the J gene TRBJ2-3, with TRBD2 matching over 8 bases. Germline assignment: CDR1 MNHEY and CDR2 SVGAGI. The CDR3 spans 16 residues. The V segment lost 6 bases and the J segment 8 bases; nucleotides outside the gene matches: 16. The CDR3 nucleotides are TGTGCCAGCAGCCCTCGAGGTAGCGGGAAAAGAGGTACGCAGTATTTT. Protein product: CASSPRGSGKRGTQYF.

V and J are TRBV28 and TRBJ1-2, with a weak D call TRBD1 (5 bases). This CDR3 spans 16 amino acids. CDR1 MDHEN and CDR2 SYDVKM come from the germline V gene. V was shortened by 6 bases and J by 4 bases, with 21 bases between the two germline ends. As DNA, the CDR3 is TGTGCCAGCAGAAACTTCGGGGGTCCCGAGATCTATGGCTACACCTTC. Protein: CASRNFGGPEIYGYTF.

The V and J genes are TRBV6-2 or TRBV6-3 and TRBJ2-7, with 10 bases lining up with TRBD2. Germline CDR1 MNHEY, CDR2 SVGEGT. The CDR3 totals 20 residues. After removal of 4 bases from V and 0 bases from J, the junction contained 18 bases not matched to a gene. CDR3: CASSFPRTSGKPLGSYEQYF. The CDR3 DNA reads TGTGCCAGCAGTTTCCCCCGTACTAGCGGGAAACCTTTGGGCTCCTACGAGCAGTACTTC.

This rearrangement joins TRBV28 to TRBJ2-7; D is possibly TRBD2 (5 bases). This CDR3 is built from 15 residues. V lost 2 bases, J lost 2 bases, and 13 bases lay in between. The germline gives CDR1 MDHEN, CDR2 SYDVKM. The CDR3 bases are TGTGCCAGCAGTTTACCCCTTCGGGGTCCCTACGAGCAGTACTTC. It encodes CASSLPLRGPYEQYF.